Below, 13 T cell receptor beta chains from the same sample are listed, as sequenced in a study of blood T cells in healthy people across ages. Then a second PCR, running about 6 to 12 cycles, was carried out with a sample-barcoded 5' primer and a J-beta primer mix. A single record per CDR3 protein comes from TCRdb applying MiXCR to the 5' RACE reads. The sample consists of roughly 800,000 distinct CDR3 sequences, 55% to 75% of them appearing once. Sequenced: blood. Receptor source: a young man in good health.

This clonotype was seen only once. CDR3 in amino acids: CSARYLQLNYGYTF. The CDR3 bases are TGCAGTGCTCGTTACTTACAGTTAAACTATGGCTACACCTTC. V is TRBV20-1 and J is TRBJ1-2, with no clear D. Germline CDR1 and CDR2: DFQATT and SNEGSKA (reference sequence). Trimming took 5 bases from V and 2 from J, leaving 15 bases between them. CDR3 length: 14 residues.

This clonotype was observed at least ten times. The rearrangement joins TRBV11-2 to TRBJ2-1; D ambiguous. The V gene's germline CDR1 is SGHAT and CDR2 FQNNGV. The CDR3 is 11 amino acids. Trimming cost V 3 bases and J 6 bases, with 3 bases left between them. DNA of the CDR3: TGTGCCAGCAGCTTCGCCAATGAGCAGTTCTTC. It is translated as CASSFANEQFF.

The chain is built from TRBV20-1 and TRBJ2-4; D is ambiguous. There are 15 residues in the CDR3. The ends were cut back, 6 bases at V and 0 bases at J, with 15 bases in the middle. Germline CDR1 DFQATT, CDR2 SNEGSKA (reference sequence). CDR3 bases: TGCAGTGCCCCGAGACGGCAACTAGCCAAAAACATTCAGTACTTC. Protein sequence: CSAPRRQLAKNIQYF.

This clonotype was counted only a few times. The genes are TRBV7-2 and TRBJ2-5, with 11 bases lining up with TRBD2. Trimming at V came to 4 bases and at J to 1 base, leaving 5 bases not matched to a gene. The CDR3 is made up of 16 amino acids. Germline V gives CDR1 SGHTA, CDR2 FQGNSA. CDR3 sequence reads: CASSYTSGSPQETQYF. CDR3 nucleotide sequence: TGTGCCAGCAGCTATACTAGCGGGAGCCCCCAAGAGACCCAGTACTTC.

This clonotype is a singleton in its sample. The rearrangement uses TRBV28 and TRBJ2-5; D may be TRBD2 (5 bases). The J call may not be correct, given that the DNA end is closer to TRBJ2-7. Per the germline V gene, CDR1 is MDHEN and CDR2 is SYDVKM. The CDR3 is 14 amino acids. In nucleotides, the CDR3 is TGTGCCAGCAGTTTGTGGACGGAGGAGACCGAGCAGTACTTC. It yields the protein CASSLWTEETEQYF.

The chain has TRBV5-1 and TRBJ1-2; TRBD1 matches 7 bases. V dropped 4 bases and J dropped 6; count of bases not matched to a gene: 6. This CDR3 is built from 13 residues. CDR1 and CDR2 (germline): SGHRS, YFSETQ. CDR3 DNA sequence: TGCGCCAGCAGCGTCGATCAGGGGGATGGCTACACCTTC. Translating it yields CASSVDQGDGYTF. Full variable domain (remainder filled in from reference TRBV5-1 and TRBJ1-2): KAGVTQTPRYLIKTRGQQVTLSCSPISGHRSVSWYQQTPGQGLQFLFEYFSETQRNKGNFPGRFSGRQFSNSRSEMNVSTLELGDSALYLCASSVDQGDGYTFGSGTRLTVV.

This CDR3 reads CASSPLRTSSFDTQYF. DNA for the CDR3: TGTGCCAGCAGCCCCCTCCGGACTAGCAGTTTCGATACGCAGTATTTT. The V gene is TRBV7-2, the J gene TRBJ2-3; TRBD2 aligns across 8 bases. Trimming cost V 5 bases and J 6 bases; bases outside gene matches: 13. This CDR3 is built from 16 residues. Germline-derived CDR1 and CDR2 are SGHTA and FQGNSA. Full variable domain (outside the CDR3, taken from reference TRBV7-2 and TRBJ2-3): GAGVSQSPSNKVTEKGKDVELRCDPISGHTALYWYRQSLGQGLEFLIYFQGNSAPDKSGLPSDRFSAERTGGSVSTLTIQRTQQEDSAVYLCASSPLRTSSFDTQYFGPGTRLTVL.

The V call is TRBV20-1, the J call TRBJ2-5; TRBD1 aligns across 7 bases. Trimming took 1 base from V and 5 from J; bases not matched to a gene: 7. This CDR3 spans 14 amino acids. CDR1 and CDR2 from the germline V gene are DFQATT and SNEGSKA (reference sequence). The DNA for the CDR3 is TGCAGTGCTAGAGCCGACAGGGCTAGGGAGACCCAGTACTTC. It translates to CSARADRARETQYF.

The chain links TRBV7-8 to TRBJ2-3; TRBD2 matches 8 bases. This CDR3 has 15 residues. Germline lookup yields CDR1 SGHVS and CDR2 FQNEAQ. V dropped 4 bases and J dropped 4; count of bases not matched to a gene: 7. CDR3 residues: CASSSPGLVSDTQYF. The CDR3 nucleotides are TGTGCCAGCAGCTCTCCGGGACTAGTTTCAGATACGCAGTATTTT.

The J gene is TRBJ1-4, the V gene TRBV20-1, with TRBD1 identical over 7 bases. Germline V CDR1 and CDR2: DFQATT, SNEGSKA (reference sequence). Trimming cost V 3 bases and J 10 bases; bases outside gene matches: 5. This CDR3 comprises 12 residues. CDR3 in DNA: TGCAGTGCTAGCCGACAGGGTGGAAAACTGTTTTTT. This translates into CSASRQGGKLFF.

This clonotype was found a few times. The gene calls are TRBV29-1 and TRBJ1-2; perhaps TRBD1 as D (6 bases). V lost 3 bases and J lost 6, with 23 bases in between. CDR1 is SQVTM and CDR2 is ANQGSEA in the germline V gene. CDR3 length: 16 residues. As DNA, the CDR3 is TGCAGCGTTGAGTCGCTGGGAGGGGGGAATAAGAATGGCTACACCTTC. Translation: CSVESLGGGNKNGYTF. Full variable domain (outside the CDR3, taken from reference TRBV29-1 and TRBJ1-2): SAVISQKPSRDICQRGTSLTIQCQVDSQVTMMFWYRQQPGQSLTLIATANQGSEATYESGFVIDKFPISRPNLTFSTLTVSNMSPEDSSIYLCSVESLGGGNKNGYTFGSGTRLTVV.

V is TRBV24-1 and J is TRBJ2-2; D remains unclear. Germline V CDR1 and CDR2: KGHDR, SFDVKD. CDR3 length: 15 amino acids. Trimming removed 5 bases at V and 0 bases at J, with 9 bases between. CDR3: CATSGSYSNTGELFF. The DNA of the CDR3 is TGTGCCACCAGTGGATCGTACTCGAACACCGGGGAGCTGTTTTTT.

This chain connects TRBV6-5 to TRBJ2-1, with TRBD1 as a possible D gene (5 bases). CDR1 and CDR2 (germline): MNHEY, SVGAGI. There are 16 residues in the CDR3. Trimming removed 0 bases from V and 1 base from J, with 10 bases in between. CDR3 bases: TGTGCCAGCAGTTACTCTTTCCCAGGGTCCTACAATGAGCAGTTCTTC. Protein product: CASSYSFPGSYNEQFF.